The present entry profiles one T cell receptor beta chain with its context. This CDR3 has 15 residues. The ends lost 0 bases at V and 5 bases at J; junction bases unmatched: 5. CDR1 and CDR2 from the germline V gene are DFQATT and SNEGSKA (reference sequence). After extraction with the RNeasy kit, about 0.5 to 1 ug of the RNA was reverse transcribed using random hexamers. TCRdb fed the immunoSEQ multiplex PCR reads into MiXCR, producing one record per CDR3 protein. Among some 130,000 distinct CDR3 sequences listed, approximately 95% were seen once. The data were obtained in a study of CD8 T cells in Susac syndrome.

The V and J genes are TRBV20-1 and TRBJ2-3, with TRBD2 matching over 10 bases. The sample comprised CD8+ T cells from PBMCs. The sequence derives from a human donor with Susac syndrome. This CDR3 is CSARDLAGVGDTQYF. CDR3 in DNA: TGCAGTGCTAGAGATCTAGCGGGAGTTGGAGATACGCAGTATTTT.